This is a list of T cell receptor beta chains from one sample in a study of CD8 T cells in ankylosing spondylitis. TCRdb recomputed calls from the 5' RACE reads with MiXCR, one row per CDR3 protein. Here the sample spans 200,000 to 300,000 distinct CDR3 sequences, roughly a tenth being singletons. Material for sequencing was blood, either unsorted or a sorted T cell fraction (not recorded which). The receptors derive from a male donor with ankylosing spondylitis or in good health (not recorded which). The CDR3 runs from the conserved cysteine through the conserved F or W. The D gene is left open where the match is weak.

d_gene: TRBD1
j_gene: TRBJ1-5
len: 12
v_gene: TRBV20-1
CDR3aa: CSAGGEDQPQHF

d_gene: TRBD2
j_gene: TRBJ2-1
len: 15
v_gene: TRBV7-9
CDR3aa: CASSFQGGSYNEQFF

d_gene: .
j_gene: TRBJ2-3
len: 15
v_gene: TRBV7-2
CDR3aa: CASSLKAGRTDTQYF

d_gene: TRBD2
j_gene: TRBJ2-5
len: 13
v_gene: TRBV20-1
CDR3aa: CSAIAGPQETQYF

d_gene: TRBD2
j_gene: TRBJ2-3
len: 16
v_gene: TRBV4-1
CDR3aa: CASSPDLAGLGDTQYF

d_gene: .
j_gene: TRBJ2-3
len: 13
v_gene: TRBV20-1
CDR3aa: CSAGVENTDTQYF

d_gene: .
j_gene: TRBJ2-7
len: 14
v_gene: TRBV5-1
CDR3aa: CASSLSGTDYEQYF

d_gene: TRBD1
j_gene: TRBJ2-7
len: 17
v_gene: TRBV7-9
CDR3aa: CASSFHTLFGTGDEQYF

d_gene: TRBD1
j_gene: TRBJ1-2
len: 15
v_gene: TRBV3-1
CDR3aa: CASSPVAGGKVGYTF

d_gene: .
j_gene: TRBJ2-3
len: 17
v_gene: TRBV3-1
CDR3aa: CASSQDETLAIADTQYF

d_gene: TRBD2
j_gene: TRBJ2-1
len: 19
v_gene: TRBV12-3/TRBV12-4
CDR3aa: CTSSASGLAGAFSYNEQFF

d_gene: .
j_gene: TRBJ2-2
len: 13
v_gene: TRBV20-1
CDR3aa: CSARAISTGELFF

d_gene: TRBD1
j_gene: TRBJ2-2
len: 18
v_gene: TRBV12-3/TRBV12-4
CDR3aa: CASSGDRGSSSATGELFF

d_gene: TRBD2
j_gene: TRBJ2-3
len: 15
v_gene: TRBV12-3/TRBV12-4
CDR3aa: CASSFAGGITDTQYF

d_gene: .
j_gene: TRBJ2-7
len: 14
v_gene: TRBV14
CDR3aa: CASSHFDSPYEQYF

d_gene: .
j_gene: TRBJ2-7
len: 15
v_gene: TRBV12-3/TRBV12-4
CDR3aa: CASSLRGTLSYEQYF

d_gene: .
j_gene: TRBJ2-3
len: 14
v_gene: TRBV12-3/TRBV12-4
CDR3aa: CASSLGGAQGTQYF

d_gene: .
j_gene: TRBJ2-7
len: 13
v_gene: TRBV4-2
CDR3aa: CASSPARGNEQYF

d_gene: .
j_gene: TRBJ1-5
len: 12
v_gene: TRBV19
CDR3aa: CASRGVNQPQHF

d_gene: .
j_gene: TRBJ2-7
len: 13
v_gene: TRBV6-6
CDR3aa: CASSYGYSYEQYF

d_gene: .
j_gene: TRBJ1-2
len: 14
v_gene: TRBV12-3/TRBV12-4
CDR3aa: CASSFKRPPYGYTF

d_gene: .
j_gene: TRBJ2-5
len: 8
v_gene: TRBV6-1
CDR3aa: CASGAQYF

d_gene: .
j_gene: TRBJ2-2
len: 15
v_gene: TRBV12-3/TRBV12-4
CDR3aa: CASTRPGGRPEELFF

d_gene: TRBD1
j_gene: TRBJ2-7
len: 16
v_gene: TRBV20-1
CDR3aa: CCARDYSGGAEYEQYF

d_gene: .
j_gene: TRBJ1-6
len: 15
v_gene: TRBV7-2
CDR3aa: CASRLGSSYNSPLHF

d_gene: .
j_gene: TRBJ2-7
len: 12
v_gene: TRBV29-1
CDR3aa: CSTNVASNEQYF

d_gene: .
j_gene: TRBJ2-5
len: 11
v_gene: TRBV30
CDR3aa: CAWVNQETQYF

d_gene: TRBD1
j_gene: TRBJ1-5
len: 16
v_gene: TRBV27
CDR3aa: CASSRQGAYSNQPQHF

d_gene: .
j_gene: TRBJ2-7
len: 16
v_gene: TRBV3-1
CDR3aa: CASSFTRDTRTYEQYF

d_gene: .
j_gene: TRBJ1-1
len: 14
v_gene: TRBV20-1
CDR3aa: CSARAGKGGPEAFF

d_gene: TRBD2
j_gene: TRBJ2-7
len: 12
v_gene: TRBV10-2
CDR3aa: CASGAGGYEQYF

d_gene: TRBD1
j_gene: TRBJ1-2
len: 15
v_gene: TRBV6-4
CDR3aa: CASSDRRTGKDGYTF

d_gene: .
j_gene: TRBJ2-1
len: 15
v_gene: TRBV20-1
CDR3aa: CSARDRGTSHNEQFF

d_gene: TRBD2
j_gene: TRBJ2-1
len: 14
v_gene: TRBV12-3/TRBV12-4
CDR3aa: CASSSSGGALEQFF

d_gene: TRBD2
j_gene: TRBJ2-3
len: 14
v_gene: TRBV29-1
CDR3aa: CSVASSGSEDTQYF

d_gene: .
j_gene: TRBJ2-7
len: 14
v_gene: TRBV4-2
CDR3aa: CASRPREGRYEQYF

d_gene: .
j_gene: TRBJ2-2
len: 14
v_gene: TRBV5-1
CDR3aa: CASSLGQITGELFF

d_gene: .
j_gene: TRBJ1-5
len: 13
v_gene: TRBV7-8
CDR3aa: CASSLERAQPQHF

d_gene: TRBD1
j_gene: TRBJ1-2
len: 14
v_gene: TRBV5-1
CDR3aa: CASSLQGPNYGYTF

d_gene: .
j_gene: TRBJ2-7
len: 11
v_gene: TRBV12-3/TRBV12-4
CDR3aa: CASSLTDKQYF

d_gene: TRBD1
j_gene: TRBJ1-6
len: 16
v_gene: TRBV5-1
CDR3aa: CASSDEGTGNNSPLHF

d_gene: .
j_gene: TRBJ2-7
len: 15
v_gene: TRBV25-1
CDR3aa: CASSESGQGFDEQYF

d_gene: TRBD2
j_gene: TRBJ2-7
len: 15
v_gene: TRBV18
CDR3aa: CASSPPSGGGYEQYF

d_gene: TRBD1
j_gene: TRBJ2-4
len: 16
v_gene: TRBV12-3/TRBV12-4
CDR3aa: CASSQTRGKTKNIQYF

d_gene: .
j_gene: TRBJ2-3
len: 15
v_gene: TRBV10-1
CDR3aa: CASSDSGKREDTQYF

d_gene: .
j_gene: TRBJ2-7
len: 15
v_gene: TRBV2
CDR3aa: CASSGGGDLAYEQYF

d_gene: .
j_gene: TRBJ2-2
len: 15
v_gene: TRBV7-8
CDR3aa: CASSLQGRQFGELFF

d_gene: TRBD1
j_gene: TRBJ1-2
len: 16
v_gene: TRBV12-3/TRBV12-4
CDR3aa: CASSLAGTGGDYGYTF

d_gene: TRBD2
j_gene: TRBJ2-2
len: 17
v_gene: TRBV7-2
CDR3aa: CASSPAPLAGNTGELFF

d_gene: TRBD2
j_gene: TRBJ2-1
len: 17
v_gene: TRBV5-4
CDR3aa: CASSLGSRGGLYNEQFF

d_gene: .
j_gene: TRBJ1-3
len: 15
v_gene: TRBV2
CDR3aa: CASQTDRLSGNTIYF

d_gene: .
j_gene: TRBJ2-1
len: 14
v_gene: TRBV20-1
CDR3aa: CSARYWGESDEQFF

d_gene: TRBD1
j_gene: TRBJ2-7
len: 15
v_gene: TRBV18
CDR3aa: CASSPGTGGIYEQYF

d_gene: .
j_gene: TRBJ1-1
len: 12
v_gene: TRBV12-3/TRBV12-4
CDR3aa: CASSYSDTEAFF

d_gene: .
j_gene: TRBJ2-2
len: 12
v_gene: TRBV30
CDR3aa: CAWSPGAGELFF

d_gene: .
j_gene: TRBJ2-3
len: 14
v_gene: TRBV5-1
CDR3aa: CASNDGGGSDTQYF

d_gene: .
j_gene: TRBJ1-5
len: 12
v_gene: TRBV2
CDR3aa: CASSDAGQPQHF